The clone carrying this T cell receptor (beta chain) showed up many times. Its specificity is not known. Each CDR3 protein is one row after TCRdb ran MiXCR on the 5' RACE reads. Among approximately 66,000 distinct CDR3 sequences listed, 4.5% were seen once. This specimen comes from a study of neurological immune-mediated disorders. Notes on the study in general: Among expanded clones, no CDR3 amino acid sequences were shared across subjects, a pattern suggesting private repertoires in all groups. It was the repertoires of 18 of 34 multiple sclerosis patients that phylogenetic grouping placed in one related-CDR3 cluster, which is a possible signature.

The germline V and J ends were trimmed by 4 bases and 9 bases, with 16 bases remaining between them. The CDR3 contains 13 residues. Per the germline V gene, CDR1 is MGHRA and CDR2 is YSYEKL. Material: PBMCs. V is TRBV4-1 and J is TRBJ2-7; D gene unclear. The TCR comes from a man under 40 with multiple sclerosis. The CDR3 region is CASSPGPTLGQYF. CDR3 in DNA: TGCGCCAGCAGCCCCGGACCCACCCTGGGGCAGTACTTC.